These 12 T cell receptor beta chains came from one sample sequenced in a study of cytomegalovirus exposure and HLA in healthy donors. The PCR made use of 60 Vbeta and 13 Jbeta primers. The protocol was immunoSEQ multiplex PCR, while the TCRdb copy is restricted to in-frame clones and leaves out a portion. Of approximately 190,000 clones in the sample, approximately 84% were seen once. Sequencing was done on a sample of PBMCs. These receptors all come from a boy aged 5-17 years in good health and CMV-seronegative.

This clone was found a few times. The chain links TRBV9 to TRBJ1-2; 7 bases map to TRBD1. In germline, CDR1 is SGDLS, CDR2 YYNGEE. The CDR3 covers 13 residues. V shed 4 bases and J 7 bases; nucleotides not matched to a gene: 7. CDR3 amino acids: CASSTRGEVGYTF. The CDR3 DNA reads as TGTGCCAGCAGCACCAGGGGGGAGGTTGGCTACACCTTC.

The V and J genes are TRBV9 and TRBJ2-1, with 15 bases lining up with TRBD2. The junction had 5 bases not matched to a gene; V was cut back by 3 bases and J by 10 bases. CDR1 is SGDLS and CDR2 is YYNGEE in the germline V gene. The CDR3 totals 15 residues. The CDR3 DNA sequence: TGTGCCAGCAGCGCCTCGGGACTAGCGGGAGGAGAGCAGTTCTTC. This sequence encodes CASSASGLAGGEQFF.

V and J are TRBV9 and TRBJ2-5; TRBD2 might be the D (7 bases). V shed 0 bases and J shed 4 bases, with 13 bases lying between them. Germline V gives CDR1 SGDLS, CDR2 YYNGEE. The CDR3 has 15 amino acids. The CDR3 DNA reads as TGTGCCAGCAGCGTAGTGGGGGGGGCCTCAGAGACCCAGTACTTC. This sequence encodes CASSVVGGASETQYF.

The chain has TRBV27 and TRBJ2-5; 10 bases agree with TRBD1. There are 15 residues in the CDR3. J was trimmed by 5 bases and V by 4 bases; bases with no gene match: 7. Germline loops: CDR1 MNHEY, CDR2 SMNVEV (reference sequence). The CDR3 reads CASSSPGQGKETQYF. DNA for the CDR3: TGTGCCAGCAGTTCTCCGGGACAGGGGAAGGAGACCCAGTACTTC.

The sample holds a few counts of this clone. V usage is TRBV27 and J usage is TRBJ1-2, with D maybe TRBD1 (5 bases). Germline loops: CDR1 MNHEY, CDR2 SMNVEV (reference sequence). The CDR3 contains 14 residues. The V end was cut by 4 bases, the J end by 4 bases, with 13 bases between. The CDR3 is CASSSDRLFYGYTF. The CDR3, as DNA: TGTGCCAGCAGTTCAGACAGACTTTTCTATGGCTACACCTTC.

The chain employs TRBV6-6 and TRBJ2-7; D not certain. Trimming stripped 4 bases from V and 0 bases from J, with 13 bases between. Germline CDR1 is MNHNY and CDR2 is SVGAGI (reference sequence). There are 15 residues in the CDR3. CDR3 region: CASSSPTLSSYEQYF. The CDR3 nucleotides read TGTGCCAGCAGTTCCCCTACCCTTAGCTCCTACGAGCAGTACTTC.

V is TRBV4-1 and J is TRBJ2-1, with a possible D match to TRBD2 (7 bases). The CDR3 spans 17 residues. V gave up 0 bases and J gave up 3 bases, with 15 bases separating them. Per the germline V gene, CDR1 is MGHRA and CDR2 is YSYEKL. CDR3: CASSQDAAGAYYNEQFF. The CDR3 bases are TGCGCCAGCAGCCAAGACGCGGCGGGGGCGTACTACAATGAGCAGTTCTTC.

The chain employs TRBV6-5 and TRBJ1-1; 10 nucleotides align to TRBD1. The germline V gene has CDR1 MNHEY and CDR2 SVGAGI. V was pared by 6 bases and J by 9 bases, with 7 bases of the junction left unmatched. CDR3 length: 13 residues. The CDR3 DNA reads as TGTGCCAGCAGATCCGGGACAGGGGTTAAAGCTTTCTTT. Encoded protein: CASRSGTGVKAFF.

The genes are TRBV21-1 and TRBJ1-2; the D call of TRBD1 is as the table states it, not checked on the DNA. TRBV21-1 is termed a pseudogene. This CDR3 has 13 amino acids. The DNA for the CDR3 is TGTGCCAGCAGCAAAGGGACAGACTATGGCTACACCTTC. Residues: CASSKGTDYGYTF.

Points on this clone: In the same sample, other DNA sequences code for this CDR3. The chain links TRBV6-5 to TRBJ2-7; D is possibly TRBD1 (6 bases). CDR3 length equals 12 residues. Germline-derived CDR1 and CDR2 are MNHEY and SVGAGI. The germline V and J ends were trimmed by 10 bases and 4 bases, with 14 bases remaining between them. The CDR3 DNA follows: TGTGCCACGTGGACGGGGACATACGAGCAGTACTTC. It codes for CATWTGTYEQYF.

The V gene is TRBV5-5, the J gene TRBJ1-1; D uncertain. V lost 4 bases and J lost 1, with 14 bases in between. CDR3 length: 15 amino acids. The germline V gene encodes CDR1 SGHKS and CDR2 YYEKEE (reference sequence). CDR3 loop: CASSPLGLKNTEAFF. The DNA of the CDR3 is TGTGCCAGCAGCCCTCTAGGACTGAAGAACACTGAAGCTTTCTTT. Supplemented by reference TRBV5-5 and TRBJ1-1, the full variable domain reads DAGVTQSPTHLIKTRGQQVTLRCSPISGHKSVSWYQQVLGQGPQFIFQYYEKEERGRGNFPDRFSARQFPNYSSELNVNALLLGDSALYLCASSPLGLKNTEAFFGQGTRLTVV.

The V gene is TRBV7-3, the J gene TRBJ1-2; D call uncertain. CDR3 length: 11 amino acids. Germline CDR1 SGHTA, CDR2 FQGTGA. The V and J ends lost 4 bases and 4 bases respectively, with 4 bases between them. Here the CDR3 DNA reads TGTGCCAGCAGCTCGGGCTATGGCTACACCTTC. It yields the protein CASSSGYGYTF.